What follows describes a single TCR beta chain. These data belong to a study of OX40 agonist ivuxolimab in advanced cancers. This table comes from immunoSEQ multiplex PCR, and its TCRdb copy is limited to in-frame clones, with some not included. Of 94,000 or so clones in the sample, around 80% were seen once. Trimming cost V 3 bases and J 7 bases; bases outside gene matches: 8. CDR3 length equals 15 residues. Germline CDR1 is SGHDT and CDR2 is YYEEEE. The chain uses TRBV5-6 and TRBJ2-2; 8 bases match TRBD2. This TCR came from an adult with an advanced solid tumor such as melanoma, head and neck, liver or kidney cancer. The sequenced sample was CD4+ or CD8+ T cells sorted from blood, obtained in a trial of the OX40 agonist ivuxolimab. The DNA of the CDR3 is TGTGCCAGCAGCTGGGGCGGGGGGCAGAGCGGGGAGCTGTTTTTT. Residues: CASSWGGGQSGELFF.